A selection of T cell receptor beta chains follows, all from one sample in a study of CXCR3-negative and CXCR3-positive naive CD8 T cells. For each CDR3 protein, TCRdb gives one entry from its re-call of the 5' RACE reads, without DNA. Its table lists some 110,000 distinct CDR3 sequences. Specimen: naive CXCR3+ CD8+ T cells from blood. These receptors were collected from a human donor in good health. Some clones in this sample may be carry-over from other donors' samples. The CDR3 runs from the conserved cysteine through the conserved F or W.

TRBV15	TRBJ2-1	CATSSVGLGLAGGTEQFF
TRBV5-1	TRBJ2-4	CASSPRPPLQYF
TRBV6-5	TRBJ2-7	CASSLGPREQYF
TRBV12-5	TRBJ1-1	CASVLHGTLEEAFF
TRBV6-2/TRBV6-3	TRBJ2-1	CASTYLGGLNEQFF
TRBV3-1	TRBJ1-5	CASSRTGNQPQHF
TRBV20-1	TRBJ1-5	CSAGDEFSNQPQHF
TRBV27	TRBJ2-7	CASSFQSGSSYEQYF
TRBV2	TRBJ2-1	CASSEAGQGYNEQFF
TRBV13	TRBJ2-7	CASSLVDQGSEQYF
TRBV28	TRBJ2-1	CASNLLAGGPDEQFF
TRBV10-3	TRBJ2-7	CAISEGTGLSSYEQYF
TRBV10-1	TRBJ2-1	CASSDYRDYPSGEQFF
TRBV6-2/TRBV6-3	TRBJ2-1	CASSYAAGGSYNEQFF
TRBV29-1	TRBJ2-1	CSVIQQGAGAREQFF
TRBV5-1	TRBJ2-7	CASSLAGSSSYEQYF
TRBV27	TRBJ2-7	CASSLSGRGYEQYF
TRBV5-1	TRBJ2-7	CASSPGTGTGHYEQYF
TRBV11-2	TRBJ2-1	CASSPEVSPNNEQFF
TRBV7-6	TRBJ1-1	CASSLDSVFSDGGKGTEAFF
TRBV6-5	TRBJ2-7	CASSYDPVGGSSYEQYF
TRBV11-2	TRBJ1-3	CASSLRIDPGNTIYF
TRBV5-1	TRBJ2-3	CASSSQSTDTQYF
TRBV24-1	TRBJ2-7	CATADRGINEQYF
TRBV7-9	TRBJ2-7	CASSFGTSVEQYF
TRBV29-1	TRBJ2-7	CSVRGGRLYEQYF
TRBV6-2/TRBV6-3	TRBJ1-1	CASSSWVAGATEAFF
TRBV14	TRBJ2-2	CARTPAWIMEGTTGELFF
TRBV11-2	TRBJ2-3	CASTPPLANADTQYF
TRBV15	TRBJ2-1	CATSGGSPYNEQFF
TRBV30	TRBJ2-5	CAWREGEETQYF
TRBV29-1	TRBJ2-3	CSVGDRVADTQYF
TRBV6-7	TRBJ2-7	CASSQGNHEQYF
TRBV6-2/TRBV6-3	TRBJ2-7	CASGGRDRAYEQYF
TRBV30	TRBJ2-1	CAWSGGPYNEQFF
TRBV4-1	TRBJ2-7	CASSQRGGPYEQYF
TRBV9	TRBJ2-5	CASSIGTSGKIQETQYF
TRBV5-1	TRBJ1-5	CASSTGTAETVPQHF
TRBV5-1	TRBJ2-7	CASSWLPGQGFNEQYF
TRBV5-1	TRBJ2-7	CASSQATGDYEQYF
TRBV6-6	TRBJ2-7	CASTSNPDERYF
TRBV20-1	TRBJ1-1	CSVRGGRDTEAFF
TRBV20-1	TRBJ2-7	CSAKAGASYEQYF
TRBV4-2	TRBJ1-2	CASSQGDSLNYGYTF
TRBV13	TRBJ2-1	CASSQVGERDEQFF
TRBV12-3/TRBV12-4	TRBJ2-1	CASSLTAGGHNEQFF
TRBV11-2	TRBJ1-1	CASSLNPGTNTEAFF
TRBV6-6	TRBJ2-7	CASSDYGTYQQYF
TRBV13	TRBJ2-7	CASSLAKYSYEQYF
TRBV3-1	TRBJ2-1	CASSSPQTGGVEQFF
TRBV7-9	TRBJ1-6	CASSPGEPLHF
TRBV6-5	TRBJ2-1	CASSYGSPAGGNEQFF
TRBV30	TRBJ1-1	CAWSPGTGNTEAFF
TRBV3-1	TRBJ2-7	CASSQGSSYEQYF
TRBV3-1	TRBJ1-1	CASSPSTGSYTEAFF
TRBV29-1	TRBJ2-2	CSVGGQGENTGELFF
TRBV5-1	TRBJ1-1	CASSRMGQGNTEAFF
TRBV14	TRBJ2-7	CASSQVGRGKGYEQYF
TRBV5-6	TRBJ2-7	CASSPGGFYEQYF
TRBV6-5	TRBJ1-2	CASSYSEAGIYNYGYTF